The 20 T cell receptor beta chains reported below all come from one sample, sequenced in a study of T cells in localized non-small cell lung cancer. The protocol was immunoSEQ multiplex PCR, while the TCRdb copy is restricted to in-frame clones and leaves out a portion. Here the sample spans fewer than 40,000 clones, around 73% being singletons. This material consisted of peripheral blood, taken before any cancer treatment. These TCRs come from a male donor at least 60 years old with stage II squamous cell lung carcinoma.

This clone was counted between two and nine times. This CDR3 reads CASSSVVYQEQFF. The CDR3 DNA reads as TGTGCCAGCTCTAGTGTAGTTTATCAGGAGCAGTTCTTC. The V gene is TRBV9, the J gene TRBJ2-1; no definite D call. The CDR3 runs 13 residues. Germline assignment: CDR1 SGDLS and CDR2 YYNGEE. V lost 7 bases to trimming and J lost 10 bases, with 18 bases between them.

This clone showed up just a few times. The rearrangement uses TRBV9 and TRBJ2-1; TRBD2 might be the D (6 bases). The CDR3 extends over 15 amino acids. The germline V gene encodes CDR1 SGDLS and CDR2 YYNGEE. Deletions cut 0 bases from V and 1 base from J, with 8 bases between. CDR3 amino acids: CASSVVSGSYNEQFF. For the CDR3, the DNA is TGTGCCAGCAGCGTAGTGAGCGGGTCCTACAATGAGCAGTTCTTC.

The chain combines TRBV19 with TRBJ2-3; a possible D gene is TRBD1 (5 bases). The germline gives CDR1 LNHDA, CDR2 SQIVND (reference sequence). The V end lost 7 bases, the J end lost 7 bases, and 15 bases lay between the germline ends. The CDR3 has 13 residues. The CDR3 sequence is CASTPARAYTQYF. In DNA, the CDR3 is TGTGCCAGTACTCCAGCCAGGGCTTATACGCAGTATTTT. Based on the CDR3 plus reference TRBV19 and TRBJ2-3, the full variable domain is DGGITQSPKYLFRKEGQNVTLSCEQNLNHDAMYWYRQDPGQGLRLIYYSQIVNDFQKGDIAEGYSVSREKKESFPLTVTSAQKNPTAFYLCASTPARAYTQYFGPGTRLTVL.

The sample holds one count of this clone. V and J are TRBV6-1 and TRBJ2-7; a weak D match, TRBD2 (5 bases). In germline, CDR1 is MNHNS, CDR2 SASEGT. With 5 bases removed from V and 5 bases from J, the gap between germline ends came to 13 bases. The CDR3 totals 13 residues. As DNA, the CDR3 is TGTGCCAGCAGTTTCGCGGAGGTCCACGAGCAGTACTTC. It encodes CASSFAEVHEQYF.

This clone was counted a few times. The CDR3 DNA reads TGTGCCAGCAGCTTGGACAGGGGATCGACTGAAGCTTTCTTT. Protein product: CASSLDRGSTEAFF. The chain recombines TRBV11-3 with TRBJ1-1; the match to TRBD1 covers 9 bases. V shed 3 bases and J 5 bases; nucleotides not matched to a gene: 4. The CDR3 loop spans 14 amino acids. From germline, CDR1 is SGHNT and CDR2 YENEEA. The full variable domain, rest sourced from reference TRBV11-3 and TRBJ1-1, is EAGVVQSPRYKIIEKKQPVAFWCNPISGHNTLYWYLQNLGQGPELLIRYENEEAVDDSQLPKDRFSAERLKGVDSTLKIQPAELGDSAVYLCASSLDRGSTEAFFGQGTRLTVV.

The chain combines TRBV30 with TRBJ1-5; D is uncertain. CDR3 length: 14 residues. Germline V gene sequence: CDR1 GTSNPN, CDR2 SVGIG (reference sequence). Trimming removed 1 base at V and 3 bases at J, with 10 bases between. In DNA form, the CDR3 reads TGTGCCTGGAGTGACCGGGTCCTCAATCAGCCCCAGCATTTT. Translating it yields CAWSDRVLNQPQHF.

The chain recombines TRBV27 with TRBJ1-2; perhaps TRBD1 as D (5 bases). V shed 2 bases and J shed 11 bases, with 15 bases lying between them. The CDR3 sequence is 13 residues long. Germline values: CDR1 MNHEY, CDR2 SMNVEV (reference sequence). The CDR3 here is CASSLGAGKRYTF. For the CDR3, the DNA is TGTGCCAGCAGTTTAGGGGCAGGGAAGAGGTACACCTTC.

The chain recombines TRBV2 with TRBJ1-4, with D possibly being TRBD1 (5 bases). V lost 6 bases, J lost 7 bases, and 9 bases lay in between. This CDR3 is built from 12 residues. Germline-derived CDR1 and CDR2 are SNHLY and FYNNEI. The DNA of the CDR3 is TGTGCCAGCAGGCAGGGAGGTGAAAAACTGTTTTTT. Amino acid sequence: CASRQGGEKLFF.

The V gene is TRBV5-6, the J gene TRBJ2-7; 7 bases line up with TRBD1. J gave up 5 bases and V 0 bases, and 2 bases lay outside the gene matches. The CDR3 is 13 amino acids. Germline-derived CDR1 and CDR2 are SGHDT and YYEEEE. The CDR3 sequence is CASSLGRGNEQYF. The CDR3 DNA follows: TGTGCCAGCAGCTTGGGCAGGGGGAACGAGCAGTACTTC.

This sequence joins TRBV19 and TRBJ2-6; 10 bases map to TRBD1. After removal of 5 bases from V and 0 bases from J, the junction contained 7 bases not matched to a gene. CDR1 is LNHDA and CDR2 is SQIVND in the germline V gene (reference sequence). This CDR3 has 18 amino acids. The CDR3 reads CASSYFRDRGSGANVLTF. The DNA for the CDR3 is TGTGCCAGTAGTTACTTCCGGGACAGGGGCTCTGGGGCCAACGTCCTGACTTTC.

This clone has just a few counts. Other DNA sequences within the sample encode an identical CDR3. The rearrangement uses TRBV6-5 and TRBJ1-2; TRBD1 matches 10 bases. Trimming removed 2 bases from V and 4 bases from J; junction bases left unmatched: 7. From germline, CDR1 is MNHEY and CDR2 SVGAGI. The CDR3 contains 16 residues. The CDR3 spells CASSYLRTGGGYGYTF. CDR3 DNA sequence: TGTGCCAGCAGTTACCTACGGACAGGGGGTGGCTATGGCTACACCTTC.

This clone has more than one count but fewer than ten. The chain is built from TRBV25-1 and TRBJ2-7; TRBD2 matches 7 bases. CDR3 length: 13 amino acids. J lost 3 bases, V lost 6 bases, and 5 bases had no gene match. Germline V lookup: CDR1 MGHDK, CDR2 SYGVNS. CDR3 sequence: CASRGGRIYEQYF. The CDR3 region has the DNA TGTGCCAGCAGGGGGGGGAGGATCTACGAGCAGTACTTC.

CDR3 residues: CATGLAGAYEQYF. DNA for the CDR3: TGTGCCACGGGACTAGCCGGGGCCTACGAGCAGTACTTC. This sequence joins TRBV10-3 and TRBJ2-7; 9 bases match TRBD2. This CDR3 comprises 13 residues. Germline values: CDR1 ENHRY, CDR2 SYGVKD. The junction had 6 bases not matched to a gene; V was cut back by 10 bases and J by 2 bases.

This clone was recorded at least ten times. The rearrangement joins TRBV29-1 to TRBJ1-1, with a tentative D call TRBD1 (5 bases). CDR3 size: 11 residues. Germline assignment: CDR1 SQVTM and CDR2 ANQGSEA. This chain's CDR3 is CSARRGDSAFF. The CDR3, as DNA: TGCAGTGCCCGGCGGGGGGACTCAGCTTTCTTT.

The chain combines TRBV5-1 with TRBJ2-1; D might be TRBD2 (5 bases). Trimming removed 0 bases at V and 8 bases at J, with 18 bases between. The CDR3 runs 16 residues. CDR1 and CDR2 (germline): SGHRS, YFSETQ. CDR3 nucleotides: TGCGCCAGCAGCTTGGCCTTTAATAGCCCGAGGGATGAGCAGTTCTTC. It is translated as CASSLAFNSPRDEQFF.

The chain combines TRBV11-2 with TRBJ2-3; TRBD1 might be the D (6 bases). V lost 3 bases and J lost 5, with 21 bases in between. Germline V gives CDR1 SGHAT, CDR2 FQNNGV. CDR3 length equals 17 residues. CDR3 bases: TGTGCCAGCAGCTTCTTTATCTGGGGGCGGAATGGAGATACGCAGTATTTT. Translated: CASSFFIWGRNGDTQYF.

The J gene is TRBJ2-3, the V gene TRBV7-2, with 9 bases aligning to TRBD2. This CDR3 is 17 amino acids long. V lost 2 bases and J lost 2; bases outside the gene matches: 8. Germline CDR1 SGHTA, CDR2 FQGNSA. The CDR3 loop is CASSLSGGRGFTDTQYF. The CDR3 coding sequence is TGTGCCAGCAGCTTATCCGGCGGGAGGGGATTCACAGATACGCAGTATTTT.

In DNA form, the CDR3 reads TGTGCCAGCAGTGAAAGACGTGGGAGCGACGAGCAGTACTTC. Translating it yields CASSERRGSDEQYF. This sequence joins TRBV6-1 and TRBJ2-7; perhaps TRBD2 as D (5 bases). Deletions cut 2 bases from V and 5 bases from J, with 13 bases between. The CDR3 is 14 amino acids. Germline V gene sequence: CDR1 MNHNS, CDR2 SASEGT.

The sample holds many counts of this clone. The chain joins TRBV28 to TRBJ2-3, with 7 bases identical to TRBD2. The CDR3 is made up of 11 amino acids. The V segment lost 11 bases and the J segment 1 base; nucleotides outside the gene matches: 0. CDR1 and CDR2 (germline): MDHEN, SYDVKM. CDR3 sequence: CAGGGTDTQYF. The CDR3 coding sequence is TGTGCCGGGGGGGGCACAGATACGCAGTATTTT.

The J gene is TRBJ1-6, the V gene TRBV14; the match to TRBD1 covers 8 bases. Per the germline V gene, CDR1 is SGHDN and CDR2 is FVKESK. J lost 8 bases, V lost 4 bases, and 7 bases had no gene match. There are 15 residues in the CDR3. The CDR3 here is CASSRLGQDHSPLHF. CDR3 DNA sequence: TGTGCCAGCAGCCGTTTGGGACAGGACCATTCACCCCTCCACTTT. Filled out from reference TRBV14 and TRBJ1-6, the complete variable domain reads EAGVTQFPSHSVIEKGQTVTLRCDPISGHDNLYWYRRVMGKEIKFLLHFVKESKQDESGMPNNRFLAERTGGTYSTLKVQPAELEDSGVYFCASSRLGQDHSPLHFGNGTRLTVT.